This TCR beta chain was captured by sequencing in a study of CD8 T cells in Susac syndrome (dated by TCRdb to the late 2010s). As for the study more broadly: Of the Susac syndrome patients who were sequenced, eight were in clinical remission while six had clinically active disease. At blood withdrawal, Susac syndrome patients were therapy-naive, treated with corticosteroids (with IVIg additionally given to some), or treated with IVIg alone. Whether CD8+ T cell activation and differentiation in Susac syndrome was antigen driven was tested using repertoire sequencing. Broad study findings and their caveats: The study acknowledged that relatively few individuals were included in the TCR sequencing and HLA analysis. The CD4+ T cell repertoire of patients with Susac syndrome showed no detectable clonal expansion.

Remarks on this clonotype: There is no known antigen for this receptor. No base quality information exists; no much larger clone differs at one position.

The CDR3 has 15 amino acids, counting the end cysteine and phenylalanine. The DNA shown is the 45-base CDR3, in frame from base 1. In the germline V gene (reference sequence), CDR1 corresponds to SSHAT and CDR2 to FNYEAQ. V is reduced by 6 bases and J by 4 bases, leaving a spacing of 15 bases between them. RNA was extracted using the RNeasy kit, and roughly 0.5 to 1 ug of the RNA was reverse transcribed with random hexamers. The immunoSEQ multiplex PCR assay, which covers 54 Vbeta and 13 Jbeta segments, was used to amplify TCR beta CDR3 regions. Bias from PCR amplification was corrected by using a synthetic template baseline for primer optimization and for computational correction. The paper's processing steps were these. Only productive sequences were kept, with reads annotated to V, D and J genes according to IMGT and analyzed in immunoSEQ Analyzer. Clonality was calculated as one minus the Shannon entropy normalized by log2 of the number of productive unique sequences. For each patient and control, public and private clones were evaluated within the 100 most prevalent clones. Susac-specific clones were defined as absent from healthy and MS cohorts, 1052 published viral clones and other ImmuneACCESS disease sequences. TCRdb passed the public sequencing reads through fastp at Q25 and MiXCR, retaining productive beta sequences. Every entry covers one CDR3 protein and lists the most common genes and DNA from its rows. These V and J calls originate from TCRdb's pipeline instead of the authors' own analysis. The sample table holds roughly 150,000 distinct CDR3 sequences, of which around 95% were seen once. The ten biggest clones cover less than 0.085% of the sample.

Peripheral blood CD8+ and CD4+ T cells from healthy donors, Susac syndrome patients and multiple sclerosis patients were profiled by high-throughput TCR beta sequencing. The Susac syndrome patients fulfilled recently defined diagnostic criteria for definite or probable disease. Bulk CD8+ and CD4+ T cells were purified by magnetic negative isolation, while CD8+ TEMRA cells were enriched using FACS. Blood was drawn into EDTA tubes, processed within 24 hours, and PBMCs were isolated by density gradient centrifugation. PBMCs intended for TCR sequencing were frozen in liquid nitrogen and were later thawed in a 37 degrees C water bath. Purity of sorted or isolated CD4+, CD8+ and CD8+ TEMRA cells was at least 90%.

The clonotype comes from a human donor with Susac syndrome. Input material: CD4+ T cells from PBMCs. The receptor chain draws on TRBV7-7 and TRBJ2-2, and perhaps TRBD2 as D gene, on 6 matching bases. The DNA sequence is TGTGCCAGCAGTTTACGGGCGGGGAGCACCGGGGAGCTGTTTTTT. Its translation is CASSLRAGSTGELFF.